The following is a T cell receptor (beta chain) sequence with its context. This clonotype was picked up many times. Its antigen remains unidentified. The input lacks base qualities; no much larger clone sits a single base away. The sample comes from a study of regulatory T cells in long-lasting Graves disease (dated by TCRdb to 2020 to 2022). Regarding the complete study: Persistent Graves' disease was defined as antithyroid drug treatment for over 5 years with persistently positive TSH receptor autoantibodies. The study was conducted in China and was registered as a clinical trial. In the clinical cohort, patients with persistent Graves' disease had used antithyroid drugs for an average of roughly 10 years. A total of around 35 samples were covered by TCR sequencing, comprising roughly 13 persistent and 20 or so newly diagnosed Graves' disease patients. Persistent Graves' disease patients were compared with newly diagnosed Graves' disease patients by peripheral blood TCR sequencing and RNA sequencing. The study at large found these results: The small sample size was acknowledged by the authors as a limitation that may reduce accuracy. Because the primary lesion, thyroid tissue, could not be accessed, the study looked at peripheral blood alone. Sequencing and analysis were restricted to the TCR beta chain. Persistent patients shared more public clonotypes among themselves (approximately 2,500) than newly diagnosed patients did (approximately 900). Compared with newly diagnosed patients, patients with persistent Graves' disease had lower TCR Shannon entropy and fewer highly expanded clones, which suggests clonal expansion. TRBV28, TRBJ1-2 and TRBJ2-5 were preferentially used in persistent disease, while TRBV20-1 and TRBJ2-1 were favored in newly diagnosed disease.

Library preparation was by multiplex PCR. Reads for this sample came from an Illumina HiSeq 4000. To build TCR beta libraries, CDR3 regions were amplified by Arm-PCR using iRepertoire HTBI primers. PCR products were gel purified before sequencing. Per the authors' processing: Gene usage analysis of CDR3 amino acid clonotypes used the 60 to 75 TRBV and some 13 TRBJ segments found across samples. COPE and FqMerger were used to merge filtered high-quality paired reads into contigs. BLAST was used to align contigs to IMGT TRBV, TRBD and TRBJ reference genes, with CDR3 defined following IMGT. Clonotypes above 0.1% frequency were classified as highly expanded clones. Shannon entropy was used to measure repertoire diversity, and the Gini coefficient was used to measure V-J evenness. A clonotype was considered public if more than one individual shared it. The public reads were run again by TCRdb, first through fastp at Q25 and then through MiXCR, and only productive beta chains were kept. One record per CDR3 amino acid sequence lists the most common genes and DNA. The V and J calls here are based on TCRdb, not the publication. In this sample the table shows roughly 500,000 distinct CDR3 sequences, less than 25% of which occur a single time. The ten largest clones take up about 8.3% of the sample.

The CDR3 runs 16 residues from the cysteine to the phenylalanine. The only DNA kept is the CDR3, 48 bases in frame from the first base. CDR1 MNHEY and CDR2 SVGAGI are derived from the germline V gene. The V end loses 0 bases and the J end loses 8 bases, and a stretch of 19 bases separates them. This specimen's time point label, per the study, means: persistent/refractory GD, antithyroid drugs over 5 years with positive TRAb. For both TCR sequencing and RNA sequencing, RNA was extracted from PBMCs using TRIzol. Graves' disease was diagnosed according to American Thyroid Association guidelines. Patients for the study were recruited at an endocrinology department in Xi'an, China. Each patient gave 7.5 to 10 milliliters of peripheral blood, collected in an EDTA anticoagulant tube. Ficoll Paque Plus density gradient separation was used to isolate PBMCs, and no further T cell sorting was done. An Agilent 2100 Bioanalyzer and agarose gel were used to check RNA quality, while a NanoDrop 2000 measured RNA concentration.

The origin of this receptor is a female donor with Graves disease. The rearranged segments are TRBV6-5 and TRBJ1-2; TRBD1 is possibly the D segment (6 matching bases). Specimen: peripheral blood mononuclear cells (PBMCs), collected when the disease was refractory, from a patient treated with antithyroid drugs. The sequenced DNA is TGTGCCAGCAGTTACTCGCGGGGGGCTTTTTCCTACGGCTACACCTTC. It translates to CASSYSRGAFSYGYTF.